One and the same sample provided the 24 T cell receptor beta chains below, sequenced in a study of T cells in Graves' hyperthyroidism and ophthalmopathy. Amplified regions were TCR beta CDR3 sequences from RNA transcripts. HTBI primers were the set used in a first-round RT-PCR of the TCR CDR3. TCRdb recomputed calls from the multiplex PCR reads with MiXCR, one row per CDR3 protein. This table has fewer than 850,000 distinct CDR3 sequences, roughly 17% appearing once. Sequenced sample: blood. The origin of the receptors is a man aged 45-65 years with Graves' hyperthyroidism.

Ten or more counts support this clonotype. V usage is TRBV28 and J usage is TRBJ2-1; TRBD2 agrees at 16 bases. V shed 5 bases and J 10 bases; nucleotides not matched to a gene: 8. CDR1 is MDHEN and CDR2 is SYDVKM in the germline V gene. The CDR3 totals 16 residues. For the CDR3, the DNA is TGTGCCAGCAGTCTAACGGGACTAGCGGGAGGGCTGGAGCAGTTCTTC. Protein: CASSLTGLAGGLEQFF.

On this clonotype: With a much larger clone just one base away, this may be a read error. The chain recombines TRBV7-2 with TRBJ1-2; D perhaps matches TRBD1 (6 bases). Germline V gene data show CDR1 as SGHTA and CDR2 as FQGNSA. V was cut by 0 bases and J by 8 bases, with 13 bases left in between. The CDR3 is 14 amino acids. The CDR3: CASSLARTEEGYTF. The CDR3 DNA follows: TGTGCCAGCAGCTTAGCGAGGACAGAGGAAGGCTACACCTTC.

This sequence joins TRBV7-2 and TRBJ2-7; no definite D call. The CDR3 has 17 amino acids. Looked up from germline, CDR1 is SGHTA and CDR2 is FQGNSA. Trimming removed 5 bases at V and 0 bases at J, with 20 bases between. The CDR3: CASSLFRNSWHSYEQYF. In DNA form, the CDR3 reads TGTGCCAGCAGCCTATTTCGGAACAGTTGGCACTCCTACGAGCAGTACTTC.

This clonotype appeared many times. J is TRBJ2-1 and V is TRBV6-1; D tentatively fits TRBD1 or TRBD2 (6 bases each). The CDR3 loop spans 16 amino acids. The ends were cut back, 7 bases at V and 7 bases at J, with 23 bases in the middle. The germline V gene encodes CDR1 MNHNS and CDR2 SASEGT. The chain's CDR3 is CASNSFWGAGENEQFF. The CDR3 region has the DNA TGTGCCAGCAACTCCTTTTGGGGGGCTGGGGAAAATGAGCAGTTCTTC.

Details on this clonotype: One base away lies a much larger clone, so this may be a sequencing read error. The rearrangement joins TRBV6-2 or TRBV6-3 to TRBJ2-1, with TRBD2 as a possible D gene (5 bases). This CDR3 region has 15 residues. V gave up 1 base and J gave up 6 bases, with 13 bases separating them. The V gene's germline CDR1 is MNHEY and CDR2 SVGEGT. CDR3 DNA: TGTGCCAGCAGTTACTGGGCTAGCAGGACCAATGAGCAGTTCTTC. Protein: CASSYWASRTNEQFF.

This clonotype was counted many times. The CDR3 sequence: CASSIDRGKTQYF. In nucleotides, the CDR3 is TGTGCCAGTAGTATAGACAGGGGAAAGACCCAGTACTTC. V is TRBV19 and J is TRBJ2-5; D may be TRBD1 (6 bases). Germline loops: CDR1 LNHDA, CDR2 SQIVND (reference sequence). The CDR3 has 13 residues. V lost 0 bases to trimming and J lost 6 bases, with 8 bases between them.

At least ten counts were recorded for this clonotype. This chain links TRBV18 with TRBJ2-1, with D perhaps matching TRBD2 (6 bases). The CDR3 length is 15 residues. The germline V gene has CDR1 KGHSH and CDR2 LQKENI. V lost 3 bases and J 9 bases, leaving 18 bases between the germline ends. CDR3 DNA: TGTGCCAGCTCACCGGGACTCCGATCGACCACTGAGCAGTTCTTC. Encoded protein: CASSPGLRSTTEQFF.

This clonotype appeared many times. Here the CDR3 reads CSGGQGTSGPRGTDTQYF. The CDR3 DNA reads as TGCAGCGGGGGACAGGGGACTAGCGGGCCCCGTGGCACAGATACGCAGTATTTT. The chain has TRBV29-1 and TRBJ2-3, with TRBD2 matching 12 bases. From germline, CDR1 is SQVTM and CDR2 ANQGSEA. This CDR3 has 18 amino acids. V lost 7 bases and J lost 1; bases outside the gene matches: 15.

This clonotype appeared a single time. V and J are TRBV27 and TRBJ2-7; D ambiguous. There are 13 residues in the CDR3. V was shortened by 0 bases and J by 3 bases, with 6 bases between the two germline ends. From germline, CDR1 is MNHEY and CDR2 SMNVEV (reference sequence). The CDR3: CASSLSPVYEQYF. CDR3 DNA sequence: TGTGCCAGCAGTTTATCTCCTGTCTACGAGCAGTACTTC.

In its sample, this clonotype was seen a few times. This sequence joins TRBV7-9 and TRBJ1-2; 7 nucleotides line up with TRBD1. The CDR3 covers 14 residues. Unmatched junction bases numbered 6, after V lost 6 bases and J lost 2 bases. From germline, CDR1 is SEHNR and CDR2 FQNEAQ (reference sequence). The CDR3 region is CASSPGTVNYGYTF. The CDR3 nucleotides are TGTGCCAGCAGTCCCGGGACAGTGAACTATGGCTACACCTTC.

This clonotype was counted ten times or more. CDR3 nucleotides: TGTGCCAGCAGGCTGGGACAGGGTGGAAACACCATATATTTT. This sequence encodes CASRLGQGGNTIYF. V usage is TRBV28 and J usage is TRBJ1-3, with TRBD1 matching over 9 bases. Germline loops: CDR1 MDHEN, CDR2 SYDVKM. The CDR3 covers 14 residues. J gave up 3 bases and V 6 bases, and 3 bases lay outside the gene matches.

In its sample, this clonotype was seen once. The chain joins TRBV7-8 to TRBJ2-3; D possibly matches TRBD1 or TRBD2 (5 bases each). Germline assignment: CDR1 SGHVS and CDR2 FQNEAQ. V lost 5 bases to trimming and J lost 2 bases, with 17 bases between them. The CDR3 runs 16 residues. CDR3 in amino acids: CASSLRGGGYTDTQYF. The CDR3 coding sequence is TGTGCCAGCAGCCTCCGGGGTGGGGGATACACAGATACGCAGTATTTT.

This clonotype was observed a handful of times. This rearrangement joins TRBV19 to TRBJ1-2; D is uncertain. The CDR3 covers 15 residues. Trimming stripped 3 bases from V and 0 bases from J, with 11 bases between. From germline, CDR1 is LNHDA and CDR2 SQIVND (reference sequence). For the CDR3, the DNA is TGTGCCAGTAGTATGGCGGACGCTACTAACTATGGCTACACCTTC. Translating gives CASSMADATNYGYTF. Combining the CDR3 with reference TRBV19 and TRBJ1-2 gives the whole variable domain DGGITQSPKYLFRKEGQNVTLSCEQNLNHDAMYWYRQDPGQGLRLIYYSQIVNDFQKGDIAEGYSVSREKKESFPLTVTSAQKNPTAFYLCASSMADATNYGYTFGSGTRLTVV.

The J gene is TRBJ1-1, the V gene TRBV6-1; D might be TRBD1 (6 bases). Between the trimmed V and J ends, which lost 4 bases and 8 bases, there was a span of 11 bases. The CDR3 is 12 amino acids. Germline lookup yields CDR1 MNHNS and CDR2 SASEGT. Here the CDR3 DNA reads TGTGCCAGCAGTGCCCCGGGGGCGGAAGCTTTCTTT. It specifies CASSAPGAEAFF.

This clonotype was seen at least ten times. The chain has TRBV2 and TRBJ2-3; TRBD2 aligns across 10 bases. V was pared by 8 bases and J by 1 base, with 12 bases of the junction left unmatched. The germline gives CDR1 SNHLY, CDR2 FYNNEI. The CDR3 totals 17 residues. In DNA form, the CDR3 reads TGTGCCAGCCACCACACTAGCGGGATATGGGGCACAGATACGCAGTATTTT. Amino acids: CASHHTSGIWGTDTQYF.

This clonotype turned up a few times. The chain links TRBV24-1 to TRBJ2-3; D perhaps matches TRBD2 (6 bases). The CDR3 runs to 14 residues. The ends were cut back, 7 bases at V and 1 base at J, with 11 bases in the middle. Per germline, CDR1 KGHDR and CDR2 SFDVKD. As DNA, the CDR3 is TGTGCCACCAGCGCTAGCGAGGGCACAGATACGCAGTATTTT. This encodes CATSASEGTDTQYF.

The chain couples TRBV5-1 to TRBJ1-5, with TRBD1 as a possible D gene (5 bases). The germline gives CDR1 SGHRS, CDR2 YFSETQ. The CDR3 totals 15 residues. Deletions cut 0 bases from V and 7 bases from J, with 14 bases between. The CDR3 DNA reads as TGCGCCAGCAGCTTGGACCGTCAGGGTGGGCAGCCCCAGCATTTT. Protein sequence: CASSLDRQGGQPQHF.

This clonotype was seen at least ten times. The chain links TRBV7-9 to TRBJ2-1; no clear D. CDR1 SEHNR and CDR2 FQNEAQ come from the germline V gene (reference sequence). V was cut by 6 bases and J by 6 bases, with 15 bases left in between. This CDR3 has 14 amino acids. The CDR3 nucleotides are TGTGCCAGCAGTCCTAAAGTCGTACTCAATGAGCAGTTCTTC. Protein product: CASSPKVVLNEQFF.

This clonotype was observed at least ten times. This chain joins TRBV19 and TRBJ2-2; D possibly corresponds to TRBD1 (6 bases). V was cut by 5 bases and J by 4 bases, with 23 bases left in between. Germline-derived CDR1 and CDR2 are LNHDA and SQIVND (reference sequence). The CDR3 has 18 amino acids. The CDR3 DNA sequence: TGTGCCAGTAGTTCCCGGGCCTTCGGGCAGGGGAGCACCGGGGAGCTGTTTTTT. Amino acid sequence: CASSSRAFGQGSTGELFF.

This clonotype was counted between two and nine times. This sequence joins TRBV24-1 and TRBJ1-2, with D hard to call. Germline V gene lookup returns CDR1 KGHDR and CDR2 SFDVKD. V lost 3 bases and J lost 3, with 19 bases in between. This CDR3 has 17 residues. CDR3 amino acids: CATSDTLPGTADYGYTF. In DNA form, the CDR3 reads TGTGCCACCAGTGATACCCTTCCAGGCACAGCGGACTATGGCTACACCTTC.

About this clonotype itself: It may be a read error: a sequence one base away is much more abundant. V usage is TRBV27 and J usage is TRBJ1-5; D gene unclear. The germline CDR1 and CDR2 sequences are MNHEY and SMNVEV (reference sequence). CDR3 length equals 12 residues. Written as DNA, the CDR3 is TGTGCCGGCAGTTACCGCAATCAGCCCCAGCATTTT. This encodes CAGSYRNQPQHF.

At least ten counts were recorded for this clonotype. V gene TRBV6-1 combines with J gene TRBJ2-1, with TRBD2 matching over 12 bases. With V trimmed by 5 bases and J by 6 bases, 17 bases remained unmatched. Germline CDR1 MNHNS, CDR2 SASEGT. The CDR3 covers 19 residues. As DNA, the CDR3 is TGTGCCAGCAGTTATTACAGGGGCTCCGCTAGCGGGAGGGCCAATGAGCAGTTCTTC. Amino acids: CASSYYRGSASGRANEQFF.

This clonotype was counted at least ten times. The chain recombines TRBV18 with TRBJ2-3; D might be TRBD2 (6 bases). V lost 3 bases, J lost 5 bases, and 9 bases lay in between. CDR1 is KGHSH and CDR2 is LQKENI in the germline V gene. The CDR3 runs 13 residues. CDR3 DNA sequence: TGTGCCAGCTCACCGCCCGGGGGAGATACGCAGTATTTT. It encodes CASSPPGGDTQYF. The full variable domain, its missing parts supplied by reference TRBV18 and TRBJ2-3, is NAGVMQNPRHLVRRRGQEARLRCSPMKGHSHVYWYRQLPEEGLKFMVYLQKENIIDESGMPKERFSAEFPKEGPSILRIQQVVRGDSAAYFCASSPPGGDTQYFGPGTRLTVL.

This clonotype was observed a few times. The V call is TRBV7-9, the J call TRBJ1-5; 8 bases fit TRBD1. V was pared by 1 base and J by 9 bases, with 8 bases of the junction left unmatched. CDR1 SEHNR and CDR2 FQNEAQ come from the germline V gene (reference sequence). The CDR3 is made up of 15 amino acids. The CDR3 loop is CASSLGTGPEGPQHF. CDR3 coding DNA: TGTGCCAGCAGCTTAGGGACAGGGCCCGAGGGGCCCCAGCATTTT.